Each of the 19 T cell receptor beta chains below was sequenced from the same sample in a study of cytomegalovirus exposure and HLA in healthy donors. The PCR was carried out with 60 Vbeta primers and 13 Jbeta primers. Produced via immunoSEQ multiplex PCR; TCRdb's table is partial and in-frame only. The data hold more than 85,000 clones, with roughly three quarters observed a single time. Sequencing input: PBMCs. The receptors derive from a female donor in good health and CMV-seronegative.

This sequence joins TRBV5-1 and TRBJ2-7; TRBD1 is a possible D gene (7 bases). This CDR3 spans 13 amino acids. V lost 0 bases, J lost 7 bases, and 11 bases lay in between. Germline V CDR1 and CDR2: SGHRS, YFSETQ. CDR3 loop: CASSLVPGGEQYF. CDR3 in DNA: TGCGCCAGCAGCTTGGTCCCAGGGGGGGAGCAGTACTTC.

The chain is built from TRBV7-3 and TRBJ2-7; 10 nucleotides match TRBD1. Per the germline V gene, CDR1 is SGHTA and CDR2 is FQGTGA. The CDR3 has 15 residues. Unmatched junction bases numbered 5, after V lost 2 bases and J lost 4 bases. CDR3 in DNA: TGTGCCAGCAGCTTACAAGGACAGGGGGTTTACGAGCAGTACTTC. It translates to CASSLQGQGVYEQYF.

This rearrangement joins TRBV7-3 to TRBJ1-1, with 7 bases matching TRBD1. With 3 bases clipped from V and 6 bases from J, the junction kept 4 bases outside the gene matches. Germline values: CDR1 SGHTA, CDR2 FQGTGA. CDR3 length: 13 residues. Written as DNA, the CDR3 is TGTGCCAGCAGCTTGGGACAGTACTCTGAAGCTTTCTTT. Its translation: CASSLGQYSEAFF.

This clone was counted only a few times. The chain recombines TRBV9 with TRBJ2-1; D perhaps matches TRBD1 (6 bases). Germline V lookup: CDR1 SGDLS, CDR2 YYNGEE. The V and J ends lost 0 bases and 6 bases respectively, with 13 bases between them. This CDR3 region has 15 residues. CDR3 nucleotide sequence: TGTGCCAGCAGCGTAGGGGGGCAGGGAGTCAATGAGCAGTTCTTC. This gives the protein CASSVGGQGVNEQFF.

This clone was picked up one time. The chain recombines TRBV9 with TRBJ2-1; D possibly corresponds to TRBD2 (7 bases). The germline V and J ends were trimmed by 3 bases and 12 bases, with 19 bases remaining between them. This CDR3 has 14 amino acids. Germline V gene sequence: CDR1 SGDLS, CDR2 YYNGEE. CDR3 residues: CASSEGDWEGGQFF. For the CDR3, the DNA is TGTGCCAGCAGCGAGGGGGACTGGGAGGGGGGGCAGTTCTTC.

Here the CDR3 DNA reads TGCAGCGTTCTCATTCCTAGACAGGAATCCTATGGCTACACCTTC. It specifies CSVLIPRQESYGYTF. This rearrangement joins TRBV29-1 to TRBJ1-2; D is possibly TRBD1 (6 bases). Germline V gene sequence: CDR1 SQVTM, CDR2 ANQGSEA. V was cut by 5 bases and J by 4 bases, with 20 bases left in between. There are 15 residues in the CDR3.

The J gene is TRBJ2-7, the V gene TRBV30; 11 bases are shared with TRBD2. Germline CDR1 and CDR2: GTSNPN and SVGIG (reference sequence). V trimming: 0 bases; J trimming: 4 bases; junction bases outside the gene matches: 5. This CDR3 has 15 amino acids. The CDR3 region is CAWSVTSGRGYEQYF. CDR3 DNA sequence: TGTGCCTGGAGTGTAACTAGCGGGAGAGGGTACGAGCAGTACTTC.

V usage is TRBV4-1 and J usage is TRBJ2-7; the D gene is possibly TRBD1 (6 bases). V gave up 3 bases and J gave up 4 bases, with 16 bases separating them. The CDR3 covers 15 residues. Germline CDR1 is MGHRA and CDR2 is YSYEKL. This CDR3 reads CASSHPGTGLYEQYF. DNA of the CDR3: TGCGCCAGCAGCCATCCTGGAACAGGGCTGTACGAGCAGTACTTC.

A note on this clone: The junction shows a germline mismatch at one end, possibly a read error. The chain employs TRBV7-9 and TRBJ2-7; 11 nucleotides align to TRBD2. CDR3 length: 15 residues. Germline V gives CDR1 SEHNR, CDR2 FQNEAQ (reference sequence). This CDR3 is CSSRPGLADSYEQYF. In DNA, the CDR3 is TGTTCCAGCAGGCCGGGACTAGCGGACTCCTACGAGCAGTACTTC.

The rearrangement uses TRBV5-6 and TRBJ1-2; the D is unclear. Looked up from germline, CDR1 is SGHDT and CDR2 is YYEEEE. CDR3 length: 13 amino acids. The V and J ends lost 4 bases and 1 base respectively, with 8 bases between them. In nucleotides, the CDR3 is TGTGCCAGCAGCCCGACACTTAACTATGGCTACACCTTC. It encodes CASSPTLNYGYTF.

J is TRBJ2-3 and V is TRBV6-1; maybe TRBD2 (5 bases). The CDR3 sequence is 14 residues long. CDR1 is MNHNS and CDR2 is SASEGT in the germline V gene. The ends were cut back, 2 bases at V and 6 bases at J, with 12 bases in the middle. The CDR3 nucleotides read TGTGCCAGCAGTGAACGGGCTAGCTGGGATACGCAGTATTTT. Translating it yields CASSERASWDTQYF.

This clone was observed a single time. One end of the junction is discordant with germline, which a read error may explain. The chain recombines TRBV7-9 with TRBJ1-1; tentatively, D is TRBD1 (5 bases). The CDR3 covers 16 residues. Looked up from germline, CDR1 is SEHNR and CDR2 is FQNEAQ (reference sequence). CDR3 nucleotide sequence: TGTTCCAGCAGCCCCTTACGGGGGGAGGAGAACACTGAAGCTTTCTTT. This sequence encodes CSSSPLRGEENTEAFF.

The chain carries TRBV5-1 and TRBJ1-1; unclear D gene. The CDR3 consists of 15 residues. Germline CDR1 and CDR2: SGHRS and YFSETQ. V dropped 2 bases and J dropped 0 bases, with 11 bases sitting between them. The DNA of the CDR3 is TGCGCCAGCAGCTTAGTGAGGGCTGTGAACACTGAAGCTTTCTTT. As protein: CASSLVRAVNTEAFF.

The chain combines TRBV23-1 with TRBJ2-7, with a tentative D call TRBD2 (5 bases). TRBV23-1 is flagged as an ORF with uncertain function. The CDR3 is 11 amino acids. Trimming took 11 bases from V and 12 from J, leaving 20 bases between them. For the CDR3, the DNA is TGCGCCGGGGTGGCGGGCCATCCCCTGTACTTC. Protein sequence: CAGVAGHPLYF.

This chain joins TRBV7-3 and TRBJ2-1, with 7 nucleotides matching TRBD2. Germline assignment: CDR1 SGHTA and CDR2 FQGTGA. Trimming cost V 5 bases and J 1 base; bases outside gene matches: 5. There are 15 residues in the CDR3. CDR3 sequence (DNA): TGTGCCAGCAGCCCCAGCGGGGTATCCTACAATGAGCAGTTCTTC. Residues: CASSPSGVSYNEQFF.

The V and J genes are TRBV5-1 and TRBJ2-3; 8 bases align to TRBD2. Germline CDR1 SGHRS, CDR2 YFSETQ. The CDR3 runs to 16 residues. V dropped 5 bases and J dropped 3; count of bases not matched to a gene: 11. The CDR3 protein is CASSAGGSGGTDTQYF. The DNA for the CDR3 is TGCGCCAGCAGTGCCGGGGGGAGCGGGGGTACAGATACGCAGTATTTT.

The CDR3 region has the DNA TGTGCCAGCAGCCAACAGACTAGCGGGGGGGGGAAGACCGGGGAGCTGTTTTTT. Protein: CASSQQTSGGGKTGELFF. The V and J genes are TRBV4-2 and TRBJ2-2; 14 nucleotides align to TRBD2. CDR1 and CDR2 (germline): LGHNA, YNFKEQ. The CDR3 consists of 18 residues. J was trimmed by 5 bases and V by 2 bases; bases with no gene match: 7.

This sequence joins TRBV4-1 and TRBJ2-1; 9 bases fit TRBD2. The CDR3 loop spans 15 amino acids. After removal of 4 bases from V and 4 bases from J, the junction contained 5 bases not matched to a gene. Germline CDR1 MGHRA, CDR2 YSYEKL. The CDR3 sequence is CASSLLAGLYNEQFF. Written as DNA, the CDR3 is TGCGCCAGCAGCCTGCTAGCGGGACTTTACAATGAGCAGTTCTTC.

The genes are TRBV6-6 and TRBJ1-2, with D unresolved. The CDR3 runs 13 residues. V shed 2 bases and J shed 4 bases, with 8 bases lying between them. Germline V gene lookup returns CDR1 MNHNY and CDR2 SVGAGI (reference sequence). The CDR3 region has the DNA TGTGCCAGCAGTTACCTGCGGGTCTATGGCTACACCTTC. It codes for CASSYLRVYGYTF.